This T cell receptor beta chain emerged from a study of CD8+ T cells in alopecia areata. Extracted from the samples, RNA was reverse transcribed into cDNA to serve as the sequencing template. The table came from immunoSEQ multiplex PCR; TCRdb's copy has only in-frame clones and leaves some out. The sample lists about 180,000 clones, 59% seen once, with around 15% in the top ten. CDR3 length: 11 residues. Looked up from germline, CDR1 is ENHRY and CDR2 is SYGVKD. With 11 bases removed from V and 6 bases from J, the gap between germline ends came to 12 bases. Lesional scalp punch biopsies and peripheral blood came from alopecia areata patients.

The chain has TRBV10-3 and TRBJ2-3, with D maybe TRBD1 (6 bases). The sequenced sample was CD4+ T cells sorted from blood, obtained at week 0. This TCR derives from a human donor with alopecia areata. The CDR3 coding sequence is TGTGCCGCGGCAGGGGCGGATACGCAGTATTTT. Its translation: CAAAGADTQYF.